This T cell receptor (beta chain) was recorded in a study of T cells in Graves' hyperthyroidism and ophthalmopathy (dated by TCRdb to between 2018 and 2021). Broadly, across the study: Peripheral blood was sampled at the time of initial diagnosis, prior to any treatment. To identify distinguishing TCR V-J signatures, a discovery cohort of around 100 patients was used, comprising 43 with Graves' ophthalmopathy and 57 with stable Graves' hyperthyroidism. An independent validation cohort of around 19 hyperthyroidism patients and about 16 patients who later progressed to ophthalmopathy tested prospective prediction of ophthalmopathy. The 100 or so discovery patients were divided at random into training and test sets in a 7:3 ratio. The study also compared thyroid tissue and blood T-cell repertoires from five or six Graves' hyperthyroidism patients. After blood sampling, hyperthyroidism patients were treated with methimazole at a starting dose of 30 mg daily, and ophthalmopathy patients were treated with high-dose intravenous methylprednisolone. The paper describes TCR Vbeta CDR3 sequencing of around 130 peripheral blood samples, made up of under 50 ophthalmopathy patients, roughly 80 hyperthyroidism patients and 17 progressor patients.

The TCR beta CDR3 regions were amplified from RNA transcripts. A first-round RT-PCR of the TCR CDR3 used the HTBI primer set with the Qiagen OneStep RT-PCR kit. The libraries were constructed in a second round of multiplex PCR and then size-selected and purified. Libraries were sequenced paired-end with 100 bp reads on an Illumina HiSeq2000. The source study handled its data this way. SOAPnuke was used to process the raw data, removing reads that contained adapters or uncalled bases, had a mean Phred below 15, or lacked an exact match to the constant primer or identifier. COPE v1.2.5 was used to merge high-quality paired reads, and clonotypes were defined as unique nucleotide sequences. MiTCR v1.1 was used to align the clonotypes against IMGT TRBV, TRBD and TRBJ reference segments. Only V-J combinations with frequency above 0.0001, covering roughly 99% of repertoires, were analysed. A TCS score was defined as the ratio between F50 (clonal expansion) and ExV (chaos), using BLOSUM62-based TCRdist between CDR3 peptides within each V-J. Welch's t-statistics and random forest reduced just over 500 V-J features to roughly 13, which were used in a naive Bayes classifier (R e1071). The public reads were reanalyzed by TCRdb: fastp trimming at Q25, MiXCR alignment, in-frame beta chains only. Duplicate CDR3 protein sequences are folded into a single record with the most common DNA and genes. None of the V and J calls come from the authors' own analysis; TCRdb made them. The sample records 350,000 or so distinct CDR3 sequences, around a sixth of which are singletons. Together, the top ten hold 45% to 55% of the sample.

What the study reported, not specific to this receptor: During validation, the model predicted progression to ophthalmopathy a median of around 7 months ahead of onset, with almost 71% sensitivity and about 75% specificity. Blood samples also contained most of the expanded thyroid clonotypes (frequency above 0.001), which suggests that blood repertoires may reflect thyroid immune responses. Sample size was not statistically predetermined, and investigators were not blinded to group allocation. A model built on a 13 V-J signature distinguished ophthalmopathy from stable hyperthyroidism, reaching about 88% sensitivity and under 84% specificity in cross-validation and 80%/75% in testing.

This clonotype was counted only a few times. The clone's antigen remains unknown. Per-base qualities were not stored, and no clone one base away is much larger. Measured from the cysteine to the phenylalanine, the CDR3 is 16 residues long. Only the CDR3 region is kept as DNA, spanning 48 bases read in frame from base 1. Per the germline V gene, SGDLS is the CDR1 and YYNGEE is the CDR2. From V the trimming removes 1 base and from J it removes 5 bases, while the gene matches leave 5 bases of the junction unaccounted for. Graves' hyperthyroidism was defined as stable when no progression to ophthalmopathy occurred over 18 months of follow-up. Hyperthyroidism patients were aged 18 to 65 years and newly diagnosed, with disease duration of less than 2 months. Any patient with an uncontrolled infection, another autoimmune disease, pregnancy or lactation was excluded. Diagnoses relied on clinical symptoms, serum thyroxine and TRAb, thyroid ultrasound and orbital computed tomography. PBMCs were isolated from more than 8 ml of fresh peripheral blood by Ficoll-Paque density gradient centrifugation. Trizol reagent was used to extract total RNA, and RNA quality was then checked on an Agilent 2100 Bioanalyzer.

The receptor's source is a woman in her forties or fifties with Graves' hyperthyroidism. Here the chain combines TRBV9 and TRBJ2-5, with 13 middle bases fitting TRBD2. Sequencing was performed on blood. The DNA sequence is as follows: TGTGCCAGCAGCGTAAGACTAGCGGGGGGTTTGGAGACCCAGTACTTC. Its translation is CASSVRLAGGLETQYF.